Shown below are 23 T cell receptor beta chains from a single sample sequenced in a study of T-cell memory formation after mild COVID-19 (dated by TCRdb to the early 2020s). The receptor library was made with 5' RACE. Sequencing was carried out with an Illumina NovaSeq 6000. TCRdb itself trimmed the public reads at Q25 with fastp, ran MiXCR and retained productive beta chains. Each CDR3 protein gets just one entry, which takes the most common genes and DNA from the rows behind it. The sample has some 600,000 distinct CDR3 sequences on record, roughly 17% of them singletons. Of the sample, 8.1% is held by the ten largest clones. The specimen sequenced was PBMCs or a T cell subset sorted from them (not recorded which). The origin of the receptors is an adult woman who had mild COVID-19 (a few samples of this study predate the infection). The sample titles of this study are shuffled in the database, so cell type and time point are left out; the donor was told from shared clones.

This clonotype was counted only a few times. This chain joins TRBV7-9 and TRBJ1-3, with 9 bases lining up with TRBD1. This CDR3 is 15 amino acids long. CDR1 is SEHNR and CDR2 is FQNEAQ in the germline V gene (reference sequence). With V trimmed by 0 bases and J by 5 bases, 2 bases remained unmatched. In DNA form, the CDR3 reads TGTGCCAGCAGCTTAGCCGGACAGGGGAGAAACACCATATATTTT. Its protein product is CASSLAGQGRNTIYF.

This clonotype was counted at least ten times. The V call is TRBV7-3, the J call TRBJ2-2; the D gene is possibly TRBD1 (6 bases). Germline V gene sequence: CDR1 SGHTA, CDR2 FQGTGA. V dropped 2 bases and J dropped 4 bases, with 14 bases sitting between them. The CDR3 totals 16 residues. As DNA, the CDR3 is TGTGCCAGCAGCTTAGTTGCCGACAGGCTCACCGGGGAGCTGTTTTTT. It translates to CASSLVADRLTGELFF.

The chain is built from TRBV20-1 and TRBJ1-2; D call uncertain. Per the germline V gene, CDR1 is DFQATT and CDR2 is SNEGSKA (reference sequence). The CDR3 is 10 residues long. V was pared by 1 base and J by 14 bases, with 11 bases between. CDR3 protein: CSARGSALTF. CDR3 coding DNA: TGCAGTGCTAGAGGGAGCGCGCTGACCTTC.

This clonotype was detected only a few times. V gene TRBV6-5 combines with J gene TRBJ1-4; maybe TRBD1 (5 bases). The ends were cut back, 6 bases at V and 0 bases at J, with 11 bases in the middle. CDR3 length: 15 amino acids. The germline CDR1 and CDR2 sequences are MNHEY and SVGAGI. CDR3 in DNA: TGTGCCAGCAGCGGACAACTTGCAACTAATGAAAAACTGTTTTTT. Residues: CASSGQLATNEKLFF.

This clonotype was counted at least ten times. The chain is built from TRBV4-2 and TRBJ2-1; TRBD2 matches 14 bases. In germline, CDR1 is LGHNA, CDR2 YNFKEQ. The V and J ends lost 0 bases and 5 bases, in that order; junction bases with no gene match: 9. This CDR3 comprises 19 residues. The CDR3 DNA follows: TGTGCCAGCAGCCAAGAGGCGTGGACTAGCGGGAGGCCCAACAATGAGCAGTTCTTC. Protein: CASSQEAWTSGRPNNEQFF.

The table lists this clonotype with many counts. The V gene is TRBV7-9, the J gene TRBJ2-3; TRBD2 matches at 13 bases. Germline V lookup: CDR1 SEHNR, CDR2 FQNEAQ (reference sequence). The CDR3 runs 17 residues. V shed 4 bases, J shed 6 bases, and the junction held 10 bases outside the gene matches. CDR3 protein: CASSSPLAGGITDTQYF. In nucleotides, the CDR3 is TGTGCCAGCAGCTCCCCACTAGCGGGGGGGATTACGGATACGCAGTATTTT.

The V and J genes are TRBV14 and TRBJ2-2; D uncertain. The CDR3 runs to 15 residues. Trimming stripped 4 bases from V and 0 bases from J, with 9 bases between. Germline assignment: CDR1 SGHDN and CDR2 FVKESK. The CDR3 loop reads CASSRANTNTGELFF. CDR3 nucleotides: TGTGCCAGCAGCCGTGCGAACACGAACACCGGGGAGCTGTTTTTT.

This clonotype showed up just a few times. The chain is built from TRBV5-1 and TRBJ1-1; D is possibly TRBD1 (6 bases). The CDR3 sequence is 14 residues long. The germline V gene has CDR1 SGHRS and CDR2 YFSETQ. Trimming pared 2 bases from V and 1 base from J, leaving 9 bases between. The CDR3 sequence: CASSFGGPNTEAFF. The CDR3 coding sequence is TGCGCCAGCAGCTTCGGGGGGCCGAACACTGAAGCTTTCTTT.

The V and J genes are TRBV24-1 and TRBJ2-5; 13 bases are shared with TRBD2. V lost 0 bases and J lost 2; bases outside the gene matches: 5. The CDR3 contains 18 residues. Germline V gene data show CDR1 as KGHDR and CDR2 as SFDVKD. The CDR3 protein is CATSDLGLAGAAQETQYF. CDR3 coding DNA: TGTGCCACCAGTGATTTGGGACTAGCGGGGGCCGCACAAGAGACCCAGTACTTC.

The rearrangement links TRBV7-3 to TRBJ2-1, with TRBD1 matching 8 bases. CDR1 is SGHTA and CDR2 is FQGTGA in the germline V gene. The CDR3 runs to 13 residues. V was pared by 5 bases and J by 8 bases, with 5 bases of the junction left unmatched. CDR3 residues: CASSEQGGHEQFF. CDR3 DNA sequence: TGTGCCAGCAGCGAACAGGGGGGTCATGAGCAGTTCTTC.

There are a few counts of this clonotype. V gene TRBV6-2 or TRBV6-3 combines with J gene TRBJ1-5; 9 nucleotides align to TRBD1. This CDR3 spans 16 amino acids. Germline loops: CDR1 MNHEY, CDR2 SVGEGT. Unmatched junction bases numbered 9, after V lost 4 bases and J lost 5 bases. DNA for the CDR3: TGTGCCAGCAGTTTCCGGACAGGGGCCTATCATCAGCCCCAGCATTTT. This encodes CASSFRTGAYHQPQHF.

The chain has TRBV6-5 and TRBJ2-6; no clear D. CDR3 length: 15 residues. Germline values: CDR1 MNHEY, CDR2 SVGAGI. Trimming pared 8 bases from V and 0 bases from J, leaving 11 bases between. CDR3 protein: CASQTGSSGANVLTF. The DNA of the CDR3 is TGTGCCAGCCAAACCGGTAGCTCTGGGGCCAACGTCCTGACTTTC.

The chain is built from TRBV6-5 and TRBJ1-1; unclear D gene. The ends were cut back, 7 bases at V and 5 bases at J, with 14 bases in the middle. Germline CDR1 reads MNHEY; CDR2 reads SVGAGI. CDR3 size: 13 residues. The DNA of the CDR3 is TGTGCCAGCATCCAAAGTTGGGGAACTGAAGCTTTCTTT. It yields the protein CASIQSWGTEAFF.

The sample holds a few counts of this clonotype. V usage is TRBV5-1 and J usage is TRBJ2-3; TRBD2 aligns across 11 bases. CDR3 length: 15 residues. CDR1 and CDR2 from the germline V gene are SGHRS and YFSETQ. V lost 5 bases to trimming and J lost 10 bases; unmatched junction nucleotides: 12. Here the CDR3 reads CASSQTSGTGPAQYF. CDR3 nucleotide sequence: TGCGCCAGCAGTCAGACTAGCGGGACCGGTCCGGCGCAGTATTTT.

This clonotype was counted only a few times. The CDR3 nucleotides are TGTGCCACCAGTCCGGGAGCGGGCTACGAGCAGTACTTC. It codes for CATSPGAGYEQYF. The J gene is TRBJ2-7, the V gene TRBV24-1; D perhaps matches TRBD2 (6 bases). The CDR3 runs to 13 residues. The germline gives CDR1 KGHDR, CDR2 SFDVKD. V dropped 6 bases and J dropped 3 bases, with 11 bases sitting between them.

This clonotype was observed a few times. The rearrangement links TRBV29-1 to TRBJ1-2, with TRBD1 matching over 9 bases. This CDR3 contains 13 residues. Germline V gene sequence: CDR1 SQVTM, CDR2 ANQGSEA. The junction had 5 bases not matched to a gene; V was cut back by 6 bases and J by 3 bases. The CDR3, as DNA: TGCAGCGTCGAGACAGGGGGTCACTATGGCTACACCTTC. As protein: CSVETGGHYGYTF.

In its sample, this clonotype was seen a few times. The chain couples TRBV13 to TRBJ1-2, with D perhaps matching TRBD1 (6 bases). Per the germline V gene, CDR1 is PRHDT and CDR2 is FYEKMQ (reference sequence). The V end lost 5 bases, the J end lost 2 bases, and 12 bases lay between the germline ends. This CDR3 is built from 14 residues. The CDR3 loop is CASSPGHANYGYTF. Written as DNA, the CDR3 is TGTGCCAGCAGCCCGGGACACGCCAACTATGGCTACACCTTC.

This clonotype turned up a few times. The chain combines TRBV30 with TRBJ2-7; no definite D call. V shed 1 base and J shed 2 bases, with 6 bases lying between them. The CDR3 is made up of 12 amino acids. The V gene's germline CDR1 is GTSNPN and CDR2 SVGIG (reference sequence). The CDR3, as DNA: TGTGCCTGGAGTGGGCTAGCCTACGAGCAGTACTTC. Translation: CAWSGLAYEQYF.

This clonotype was seen at least ten times. The genes are TRBV7-8 and TRBJ2-3; TRBD2 matches at 13 bases. The CDR3 runs to 18 residues. V lost 4 bases, J lost 4 bases, and 11 bases stayed unmatched. Germline CDR1 and CDR2: SGHVS and FQNEAQ. CDR3 protein: CASSSPVLAGGPPDTQYF. The CDR3 DNA sequence: TGTGCCAGCAGCTCCCCGGTACTAGCGGGAGGGCCCCCAGATACGCAGTATTTT.

In its sample, this clonotype was seen a few times. This chain connects TRBV20-1 to TRBJ2-3, with 8 bases aligning to TRBD2. V gave up 5 bases and J gave up 6 bases; unmatched junction bases: 13. Germline loops: CDR1 DFQATT, CDR2 SNEGSKA (reference sequence). CDR3 length equals 15 residues. The CDR3 DNA reads TGCAGTGCTCAACTAGCAGCGGGAGCCAGGGATACGCAGTATTTT. Translated, it gives CSAQLAAGARDTQYF.

There are a few counts of this clonotype. J is TRBJ2-7 and V is TRBV27; 8 bases line up with TRBD1. Trimming removed 0 bases from V and 4 bases from J; junction bases left unmatched: 23. The CDR3 totals 21 residues. CDR1 MNHEY and CDR2 SMNVEV come from the germline V gene (reference sequence). CDR3 residues: CASSLSMPTGRGRGRGYEQYF. In DNA, the CDR3 is TGTGCCAGCAGTTTATCGATGCCTACGGGACGGGGCAGGGGGCGTGGGTACGAGCAGTACTTC.

CDR3: CASSQGQLSQPQHF. For the CDR3, the DNA is TGTGCCAGCTCACAGGGACAGCTGTCACAGCCCCAGCATTTT. This rearrangement joins TRBV18 to TRBJ1-5; 7 positions agree with TRBD1. Unmatched junction bases numbered 7, after V lost 4 bases and J lost 7 bases. CDR3 size: 14 residues. Germline CDR1 reads KGHSH; CDR2 reads LQKENI. The full variable domain, rest sourced from reference TRBV18 and TRBJ1-5, is NAGVMQNPRHLVRRRGQEARLRCSPMKGHSHVYWYRQLPEEGLKFMVYLQKENIIDESGMPKERFSAEFPKEGPSILRIQQVVRGDSAAYFCASSQGQLSQPQHFGDGTRLSIL.

This clonotype appeared a few times. The chain joins TRBV12-3 or TRBV12-4 to TRBJ2-1; the match to TRBD2 covers 16 bases. V lost 3 bases, J lost 2 bases, and 1 base stayed unmatched. This CDR3 contains 17 residues. CDR3 residues: CASSLGTSGRAYNEQFF. CDR3 coding DNA: TGTGCCAGCAGTTTGGGGACTAGCGGGAGGGCCTACAATGAGCAGTTCTTC.